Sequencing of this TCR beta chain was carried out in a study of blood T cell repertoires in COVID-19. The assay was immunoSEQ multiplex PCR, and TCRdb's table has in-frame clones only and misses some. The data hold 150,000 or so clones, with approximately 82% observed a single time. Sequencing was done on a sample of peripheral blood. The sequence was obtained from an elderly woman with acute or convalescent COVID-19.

The CDR3 DNA reads as TGCGCCAGCAGGCTAGCGGAATCCTACAATGAGCAGTTCTTC. It is translated as CASRLAESYNEQFF. The chain links TRBV5-1 to TRBJ2-1, with 7 bases matching TRBD2. The germline CDR1 and CDR2 sequences are SGHRS and YFSETQ. CDR3 length: 14 residues. With 5 bases clipped from V and 1 base from J, the junction kept 3 bases outside the gene matches.